The sequence of this T cell receptor (beta chain) was determined in a study of blood T cell repertoires in COVID-19. Turning to the study itself: T cells, B-cell-depleted T cells, or PBMCs provided the cDNA or gDNA that served as material.

The V and J ends lost 5 bases and 3 bases, in that order; junction bases with no gene match: 8. Germline V gene sequence: CDR1 LNHDA, CDR2 SQIVND (reference sequence). The CDR3 covers 15 residues. Method: immunoSEQ multiplex PCR; TCRdb's copy keeps in-frame clones and lacks some. The table lists about 320,000 clones, 90% of them singletons. Across about two dozen US areas, participants ranged in age from roughly 18 to 89 years. The specimen was PBMCs or T cells enriched from blood (not recorded which). The rearrangement links TRBV19 to TRBJ1-1, with 8 bases that match TRBD1. This sequence was found in a woman in her 30s who had been exposed to COVID-19. The CDR3 protein is CASSGGYRGYTEAFF. The CDR3 DNA sequence: TGTGCCAGTAGTGGAGGGTACAGGGGGTACACTGAAGCTTTCTTT.